This record concerns one T cell receptor (beta chain) sequence. A second PCR, run for roughly 7 to 11 cycles, used a sample-barcoded 5' primer plus a J-beta primer mix. One entry per CDR3 protein results from TCRdb running MiXCR on the 5' RACE reads. The data contain fewer than 750,000 distinct CDR3 sequences, around 48% of them singletons. These data come from a study of blood T cells in healthy people across ages. Germline CDR1 DFQATT, CDR2 SNEGSKA (reference sequence). This CDR3 is built from 14 residues. Trimming removed 6 bases from V and 6 bases from J; junction bases left unmatched: 13. This receptor was identified in an elderly man in good health. The chain couples TRBV20-1 to TRBJ2-5, with 7 bases lining up with TRBD1. Sample: blood. CDR3 protein: CSAHLPDRVQTQYF. The DNA of the CDR3 is TGCAGTGCCCACCTCCCAGACAGGGTCCAGACCCAGTACTTC.